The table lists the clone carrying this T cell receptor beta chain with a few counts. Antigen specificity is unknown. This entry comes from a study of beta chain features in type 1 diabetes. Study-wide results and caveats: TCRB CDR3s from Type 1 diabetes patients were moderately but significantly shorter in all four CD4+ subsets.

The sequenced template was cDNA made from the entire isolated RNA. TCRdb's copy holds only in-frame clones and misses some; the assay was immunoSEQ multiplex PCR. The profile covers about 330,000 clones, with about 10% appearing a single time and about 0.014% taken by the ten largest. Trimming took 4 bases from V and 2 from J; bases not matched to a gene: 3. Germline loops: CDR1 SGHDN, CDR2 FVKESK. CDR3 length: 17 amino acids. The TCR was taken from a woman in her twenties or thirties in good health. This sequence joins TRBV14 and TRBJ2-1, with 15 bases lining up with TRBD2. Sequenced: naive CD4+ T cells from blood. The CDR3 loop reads CASSRGLAGGAYNEQFF. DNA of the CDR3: TGTGCCAGCAGCCGGGGACTAGCGGGAGGAGCCTACAATGAGCAGTTCTTC. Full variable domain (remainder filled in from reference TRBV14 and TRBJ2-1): EAGVTQFPSHSVIEKGQTVTLRCDPISGHDNLYWYRRVMGKEIKFLLHFVKESKQDESGMPNNRFLAERTGGTYSTLKVQPAELEDSGVYFCASSRGLAGGAYNEQFFGPGTRLTVL.